This TCR beta chain is from a study of spatial heterogeneity in lung cancer. The study, taken as a whole, reports: Tracking of tumor mutation counts was seen in expanded intratumoral alpha and beta TCR counts.

TCRdb re-analysed the 5' RACE reads in MiXCR, keeping a single row per CDR3 protein. The sample shows under 9,000 distinct CDR3 sequences, roughly 13% of them seen only once. Time point here: sample taken at primary tumor resection. This clonotype was observed many times. The antigen is undetermined. This sample comprised lung tumor tissue, obtained at surgery. This sequence originates from a male donor with early-stage non-small cell lung cancer.

The CDR3 sequence is CASSQVTLSGNTIYF. In DNA, the CDR3 is TGTGCCAGCAGCCAAGTAACCCTCTCTGGAAACACCATATATTTT. The chain employs TRBV3-1 and TRBJ1-3; D unresolved. The germline gives CDR1 LGHDT, CDR2 YNNKEL (reference sequence). The CDR3 contains 15 residues. V lost 1 base and J lost 0, with 7 bases in between.